This T cell receptor (beta chain) was obtained from a study of identical twins. Study-level results: Within monozygotic twins, out-of-frame TCR alpha sharing was underestimated by the models. Excess sharing between twins was weaker in beta out-of-frame sequences.

Via MiXCR, TCRdb re-called the 5' RACE reads, giving one row per CDR3 protein. The sample lists 450,000 or so distinct CDR3 sequences, 20% to 25% seen once, with about 2.9% in the top ten. V was shortened by 7 bases and J by 5 bases, with 12 bases between the two germline ends. The germline CDR1 and CDR2 sequences are MNHEY and SVGEGT. CDR3 size: 12 residues. This clonotype was recorded a few times. Its antigen is not known. The donor group consisted entirely of healthy Caucasians. These data were likewise used in another study, on T cells expressing NK-cell markers. This second study notes: In several donors, dominant CD3+CD56+NKG2C+ clones formed roughly 1.0-7.0% of CD8+ cells.

Material: CD4+ T cells sorted from blood. The chain uses TRBV6-2 or TRBV6-3 and TRBJ2-7, with D possibly being TRBD1 or TRBD2 (5 bases each). The TCR was taken from a woman in her late teens or twenties in good health. The CDR3 region is CASTSRDHEQYF. For the CDR3, the DNA is TGTGCCAGCACCTCGAGGGACCACGAGCAGTACTTC.